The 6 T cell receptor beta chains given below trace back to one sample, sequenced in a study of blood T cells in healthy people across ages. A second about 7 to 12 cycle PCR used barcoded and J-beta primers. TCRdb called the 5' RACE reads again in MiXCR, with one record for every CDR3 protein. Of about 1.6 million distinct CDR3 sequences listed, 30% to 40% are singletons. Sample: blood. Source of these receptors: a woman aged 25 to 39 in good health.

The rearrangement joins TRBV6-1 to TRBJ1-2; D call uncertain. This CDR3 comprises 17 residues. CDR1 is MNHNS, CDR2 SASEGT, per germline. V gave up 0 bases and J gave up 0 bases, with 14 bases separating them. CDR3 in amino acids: CASSEAEWAVSNYGYTF. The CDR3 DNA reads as TGTGCCAGCAGTGAAGCCGAGTGGGCAGTATCTAACTATGGCTACACCTTC.

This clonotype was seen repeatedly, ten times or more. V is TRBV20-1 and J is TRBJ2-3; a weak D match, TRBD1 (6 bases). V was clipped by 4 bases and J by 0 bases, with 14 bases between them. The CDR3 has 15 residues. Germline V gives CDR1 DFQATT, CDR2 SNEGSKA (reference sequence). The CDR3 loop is CSAIDRGGSTDTQYF. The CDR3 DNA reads TGCAGTGCTATAGACCGAGGGGGAAGCACAGATACGCAGTATTTT.

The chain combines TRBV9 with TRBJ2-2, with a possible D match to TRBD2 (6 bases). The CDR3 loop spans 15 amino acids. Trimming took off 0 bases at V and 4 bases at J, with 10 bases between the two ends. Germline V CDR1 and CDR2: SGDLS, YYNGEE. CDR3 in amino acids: CASSVGGAGTGELFF. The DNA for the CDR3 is TGTGCCAGCAGCGTAGGCGGGGCGGGCACCGGGGAGCTGTTTTTT.

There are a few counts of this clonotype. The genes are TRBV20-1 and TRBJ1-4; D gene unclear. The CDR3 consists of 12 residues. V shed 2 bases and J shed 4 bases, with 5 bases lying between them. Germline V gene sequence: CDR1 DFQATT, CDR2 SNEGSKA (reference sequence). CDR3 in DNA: TGCAGTGCTAGAATGGATAATGAAAAACTGTTTTTT. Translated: CSARMDNEKLFF.

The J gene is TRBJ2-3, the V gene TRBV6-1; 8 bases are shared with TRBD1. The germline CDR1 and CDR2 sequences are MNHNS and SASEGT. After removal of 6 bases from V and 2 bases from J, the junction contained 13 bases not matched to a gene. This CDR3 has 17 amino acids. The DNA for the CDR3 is TGTGCCAGCAGCCCTCCCGGGACAGGACGGATCACAGATACGCAGTATTTT. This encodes CASSPPGTGRITDTQYF.

The chain's CDR3 is CASSLGGSGRFNEQYF. The DNA for the CDR3 is TGTGCCAGCAGCTTAGGCGGTAGCGGGAGGTTCAACGAGCAGTACTTC. The genes are TRBV7-9 and TRBJ2-7; 10 bases fit TRBD2. V was clipped by 1 base and J by 5 bases; unmatched bases: 8. The CDR3 sequence is 16 residues long. Germline V gene sequence: CDR1 SEHNR, CDR2 FQNEAQ (reference sequence). Full variable domain (outside the CDR3, taken from reference TRBV7-9 and TRBJ2-7): DTGVSQNPRHKITKRGQNVTFRCDPISEHNRLYWYRQTLGQGPEFLTYFQNEAQLEKSRLLSDRFSAERPKGSFSTLEIQRTEQGDSAMYLCASSLGGSGRFNEQYFGPGTRLTVT.